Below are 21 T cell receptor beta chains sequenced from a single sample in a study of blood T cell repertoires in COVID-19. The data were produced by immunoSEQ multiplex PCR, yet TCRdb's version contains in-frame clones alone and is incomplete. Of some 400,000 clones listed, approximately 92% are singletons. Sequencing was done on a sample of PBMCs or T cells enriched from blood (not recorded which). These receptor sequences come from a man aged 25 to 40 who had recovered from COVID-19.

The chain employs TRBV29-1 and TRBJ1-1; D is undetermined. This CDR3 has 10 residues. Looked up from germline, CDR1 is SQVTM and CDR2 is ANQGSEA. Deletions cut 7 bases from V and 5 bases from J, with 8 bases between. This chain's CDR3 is CSASLTEAFF. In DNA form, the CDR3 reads TGCAGCGCGAGCCTGACTGAAGCTTTCTTT.

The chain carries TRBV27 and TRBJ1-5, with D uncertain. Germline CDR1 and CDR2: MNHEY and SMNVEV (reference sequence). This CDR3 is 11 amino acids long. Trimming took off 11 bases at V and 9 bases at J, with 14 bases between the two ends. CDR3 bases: TGTGCCCCAGCAGCGGTTTGGCCCCAGCATTTT. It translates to CAPAAVWPQHF.

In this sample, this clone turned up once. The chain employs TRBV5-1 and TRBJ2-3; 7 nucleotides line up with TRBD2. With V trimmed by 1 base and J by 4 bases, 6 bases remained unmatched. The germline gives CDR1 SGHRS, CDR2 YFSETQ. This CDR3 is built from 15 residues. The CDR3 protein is CASSLSGGHPDTQYF. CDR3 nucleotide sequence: TGCGCCAGCAGCTTGTCGGGAGGCCATCCAGATACGCAGTATTTT.

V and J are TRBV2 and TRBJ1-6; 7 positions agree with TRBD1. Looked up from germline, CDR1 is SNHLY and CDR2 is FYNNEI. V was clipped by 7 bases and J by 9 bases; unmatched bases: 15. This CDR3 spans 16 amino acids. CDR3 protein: CASTGQVTARGSPLHF. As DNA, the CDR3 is TGTGCCAGCACCGGACAGGTTACCGCTCGCGGTTCACCCCTCCACTTT.

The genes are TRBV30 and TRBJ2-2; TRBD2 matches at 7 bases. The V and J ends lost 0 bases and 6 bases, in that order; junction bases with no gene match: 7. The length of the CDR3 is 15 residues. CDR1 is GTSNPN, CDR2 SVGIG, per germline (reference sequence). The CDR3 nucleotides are TGTGCCTGGAGTGTAGGACTAGTCTCCGCCGGGGAGCTGTTTTTT. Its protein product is CAWSVGLVSAGELFF.

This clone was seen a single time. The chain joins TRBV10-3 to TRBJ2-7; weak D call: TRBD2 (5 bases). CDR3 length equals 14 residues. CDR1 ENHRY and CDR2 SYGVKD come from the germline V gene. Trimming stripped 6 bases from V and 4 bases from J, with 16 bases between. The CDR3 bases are TGTGCCATCAGCGGACTTGTAGATCTATACGAGCAGTACTTC. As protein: CAISGLVDLYEQYF.

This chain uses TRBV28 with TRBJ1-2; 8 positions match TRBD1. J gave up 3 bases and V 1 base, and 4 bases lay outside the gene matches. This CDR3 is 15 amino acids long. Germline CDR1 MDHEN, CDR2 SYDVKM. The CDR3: CASSLSIQGDYGYTF. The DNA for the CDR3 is TGTGCCAGCAGTTTATCGATACAGGGGGACTATGGCTACACCTTC.

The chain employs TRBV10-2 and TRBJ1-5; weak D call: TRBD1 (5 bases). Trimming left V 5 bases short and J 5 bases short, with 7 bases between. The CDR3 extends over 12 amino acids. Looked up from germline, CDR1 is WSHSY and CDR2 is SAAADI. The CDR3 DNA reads TGCGCCAGCAGTCAGGGTGATCAGCCCCAGCATTTT. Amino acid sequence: CASSQGDQPQHF.

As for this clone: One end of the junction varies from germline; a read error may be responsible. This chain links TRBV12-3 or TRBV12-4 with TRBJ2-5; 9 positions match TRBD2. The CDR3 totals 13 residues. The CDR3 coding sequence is TGTGCCAGCAGCTTAGCGGGAGCTAAGACCCAGTACTTC. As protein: CASSLAGAKTQYF.

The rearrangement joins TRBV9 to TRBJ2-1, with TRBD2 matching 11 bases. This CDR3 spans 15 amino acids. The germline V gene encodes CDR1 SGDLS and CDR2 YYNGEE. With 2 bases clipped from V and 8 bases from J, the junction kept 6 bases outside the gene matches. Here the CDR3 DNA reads TGTGCCAGCAGCGTGATAGCGGGAGGGCCCCATGAGCAGTTCTTC. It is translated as CASSVIAGGPHEQFF.

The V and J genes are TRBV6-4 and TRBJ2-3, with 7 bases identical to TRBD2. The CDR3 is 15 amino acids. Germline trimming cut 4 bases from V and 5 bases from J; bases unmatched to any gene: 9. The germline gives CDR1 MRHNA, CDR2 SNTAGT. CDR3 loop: CASSVSGTTGDTQYF. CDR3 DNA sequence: TGTGCCAGCAGTGTCTCCGGGACTACGGGAGATACGCAGTATTTT.

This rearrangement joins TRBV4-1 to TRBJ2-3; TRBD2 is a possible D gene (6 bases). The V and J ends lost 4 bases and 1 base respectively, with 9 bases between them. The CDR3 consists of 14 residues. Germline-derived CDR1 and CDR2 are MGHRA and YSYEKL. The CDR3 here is CASSLAERTDTQYF. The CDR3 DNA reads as TGCGCCAGCAGCCTAGCGGAGCGCACAGATACGCAGTATTTT.

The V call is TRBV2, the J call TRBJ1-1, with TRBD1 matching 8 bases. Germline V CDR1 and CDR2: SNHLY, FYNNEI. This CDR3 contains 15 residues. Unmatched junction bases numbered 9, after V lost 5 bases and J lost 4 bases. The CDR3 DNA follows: TGTGCCAGCAGTTTTCCCCAGGGGGCGGCCACTGAAGCTTTCTTT. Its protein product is CASSFPQGAATEAFF.

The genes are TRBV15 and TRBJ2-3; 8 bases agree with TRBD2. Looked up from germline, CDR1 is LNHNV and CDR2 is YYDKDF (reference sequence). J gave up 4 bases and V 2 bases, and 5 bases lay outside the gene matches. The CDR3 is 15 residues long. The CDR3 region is CATSRLAGLPDTQYF. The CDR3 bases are TGTGCCACCAGCAGATTAGCGGGATTGCCAGATACGCAGTATTTT. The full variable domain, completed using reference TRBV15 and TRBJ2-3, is DAMVIQNPRYQVTQFGKPVTLSCSQTLNHNVMYWYQQKSSQAPKLLFHYYDKDFNNEADTPDNFQSRRPNTSFCFLDIRSPGLGDTAMYLCATSRLAGLPDTQYFGPGTRLTVL.

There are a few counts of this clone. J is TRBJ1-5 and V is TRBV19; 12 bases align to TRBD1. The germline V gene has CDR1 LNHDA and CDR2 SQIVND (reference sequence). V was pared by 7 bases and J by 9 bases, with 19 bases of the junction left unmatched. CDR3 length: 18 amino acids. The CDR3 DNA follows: TGTGCCAGTATGAGGGGGACAGGGGGCGGATTTGCTGCTGGGCCCCAGCATTTT. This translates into CASMRGTGGGFAAGPQHF.

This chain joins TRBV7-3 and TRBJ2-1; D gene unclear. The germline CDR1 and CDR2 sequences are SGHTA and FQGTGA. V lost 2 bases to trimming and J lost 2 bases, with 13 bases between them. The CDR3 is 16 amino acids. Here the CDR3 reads CASSLWAASTYNEQFF. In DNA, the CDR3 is TGTGCCAGCAGCTTATGGGCAGCATCGACCTACAATGAGCAGTTCTTC.

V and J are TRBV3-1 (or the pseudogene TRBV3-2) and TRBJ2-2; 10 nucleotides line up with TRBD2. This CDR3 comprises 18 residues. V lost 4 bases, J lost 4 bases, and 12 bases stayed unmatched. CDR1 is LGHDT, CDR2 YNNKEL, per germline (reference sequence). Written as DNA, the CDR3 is TGTGCCAGCAGCCTACTAGCGGGAAGATCTCGAGGCACCGGGGAGCTGTTTTTT. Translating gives CASSLLAGRSRGTGELFF.

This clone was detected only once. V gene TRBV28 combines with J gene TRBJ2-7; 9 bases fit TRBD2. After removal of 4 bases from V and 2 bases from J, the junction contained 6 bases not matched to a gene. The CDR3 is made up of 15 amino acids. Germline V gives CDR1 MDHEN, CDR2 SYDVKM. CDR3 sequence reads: CASSSRVAGAYEQYF. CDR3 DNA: TGTGCCAGCAGTTCCCGTGTAGCGGGAGCCTACGAGCAGTACTTC. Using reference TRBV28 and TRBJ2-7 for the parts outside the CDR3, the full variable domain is DVKVTQSSRYLVKRTGEKVFLECVQDMDHENMFWYRQDPGLGLRLIYFSYDVKMKEKGDIPEGYSVSREKKERFSLILESASTNQTSMYLCASSSRVAGAYEQYFGPGTRLTVT.

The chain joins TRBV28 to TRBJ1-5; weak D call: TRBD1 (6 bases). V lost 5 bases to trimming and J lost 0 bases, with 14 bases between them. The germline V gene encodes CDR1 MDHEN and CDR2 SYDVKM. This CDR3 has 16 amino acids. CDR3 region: CASSTRTAYSNQPQHF. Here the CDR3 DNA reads TGTGCCAGCAGTACGCGGACAGCATATAGCAATCAGCCCCAGCATTTT.

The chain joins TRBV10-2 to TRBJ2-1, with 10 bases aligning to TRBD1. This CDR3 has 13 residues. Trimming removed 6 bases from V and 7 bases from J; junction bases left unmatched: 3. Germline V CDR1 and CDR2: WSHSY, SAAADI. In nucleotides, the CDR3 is TGCGCCAGCAGGACAGGGGGCTTAAATGAGCAGTTCTTC. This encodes CASRTGGLNEQFF.

CDR3 amino acids: CASSNHAGETNEKLFF. CDR3 sequence (DNA): TGTGCCAGTAGTAACCACGCGGGGGAGACTAATGAAAAACTGTTTTTT. The rearrangement uses TRBV19 and TRBJ1-4; D is possibly TRBD1 (5 bases). V was cut by 4 bases and J by 2 bases, with 14 bases left in between. Germline CDR1 reads LNHDA; CDR2 reads SQIVND (reference sequence). The CDR3 runs to 16 residues.